This is a list of T cell receptor beta chains from one sample in a study of T-cell reconstitution after alpha-beta-depleted transplantation in children. MiXCR, run by TCRdb on the PCR reads, gives a single entry per CDR3 protein. In the table there are some 530,000 distinct CDR3 sequences, approximately 13% of which are singletons. This material consisted of PBMCs from the stem cell graft donor, taken from the stem cell graft. The receptor set was obtained from a human donor who donated a stem cell graft to a child with combined immunodeficiency. Each CDR3 is given with its conserved first and last residue. A D gene is named only where the DNA matches it firmly. Clone size is shown for a subset of rows, as once, few, many or a class of expanded clone.

>TRBD1|TRBJ1-5|TRBV6-1|-
TGTGCCAGCAGCCTACAGGGGGTTGGCAATCAGCCCCAGCATTTT
CASSLQGVGNQPQHF
>-|TRBJ2-2|TRBV21-1|-
TGTGCCAGCAGCGAAAAACAGATTGCGAACACCGGGGAGCTGTTTTTT
CASSEKQIANTGELFF
>-|TRBJ2-7|TRBV6-5|few
TGTGCCAGCAGTTACTCGATTAAGGGAAGTGGCTACGAGCAGTACTTC
CASSYSIKGSGYEQYF
>TRBD1|TRBJ2-1|TRBV15|once
TGTGCCACCAGCAGCACAGGGGATGAGCAGTTCTTC
CATSSTGDEQFF
>-|TRBJ2-7|TRBV5-1|once
TGCGCCAGCAGCACCTCAGGGCCCCGTGATGAGCAGTACTTC
CASSTSGPRDEQYF
>TRBD1|TRBJ2-7|TRBV3-1|few
TGTGCCAGCAGCCACCGGGACAGGAGAGCCTACGAGCAGTACTTC
CASSHRDRRAYEQYF
>-|TRBJ2-3|TRBV11-1|-
TGTGCCAGCAGACCCAACGTCAGGAACGACCACCTCACAGATACGCAGTATTTT
CASRPNVRNDHLTDTQYF
>TRBD2|TRBJ2-1|TRBV15|many
TGTGCCACCAGCAGAGGGACCGGGACTAGCGGGAGGGGTGAGCAGTTCTTC
CATSRGTGTSGRGEQFF
>-|TRBJ1-5|TRBV30|-
TGTGCCTGGGGGTCTTCGAATCAGCCCCAGCATTTT
CAWGSSNQPQHF
>TRBD1|TRBJ1-4|TRBV12-3/TRBV12-4|many
TGTGCCAGCAAGACCCAGGGGACAGAAACTAATGAAAAACTGTTTTTT
CASKTQGTETNEKLFF
>-|TRBJ2-1|TRBV24-1|-
TGTGCCACCAGTAGACAGGGACTCTACAATGAGCAGTTCTTC
CATSRQGLYNEQFF
>TRBD1|TRBJ2-7|TRBV28|-
TGTGCCAGCAGTTTGAATACAGGGGCCTCCTACGAGCAGTACTTC
CASSLNTGASYEQYF
>-|TRBJ2-7|TRBV29-1|many
TGCAGCGTCCAGGGGCGGGGGAACTCCTACGAGCAGTACTTC
CSVQGRGNSYEQYF
>-|TRBJ2-5|TRBV5-1|few
TGCGCCAGCAGCATCCCCGGACAGCAAGAGACCCAGTACTTC
CASSIPGQQETQYF
>TRBD1|TRBJ2-7|TRBV9|few
TGTGCCAGCAGCGTCTCCGGGACAGGGTCCCACGAGCAGTACTTC
CASSVSGTGSHEQYF
>TRBD2|TRBJ2-2|TRBV12-3/TRBV12-4|-
TGTGCCAGCAGTTTTTTCCTAGCGGGAGCCACCGGGGAGCTGTTTTTT
CASSFFLAGATGELFF
>TRBD2|TRBJ2-5|TRBV4-2|-
TGTGCCAGCAGCCCCGGAGCGGGGGCCATACAAGAGACCCAGTACTTC
CASSPGAGAIQETQYF
>-|TRBJ2-7|TRBV6-1|few
TGTGCCAGCAGTCCCCTGAACCGGTACGAGCAGTACTTC
CASSPLNRYEQYF
>-|TRBJ2-1|TRBV29-1|-
TGCAGCGTTGGGGGGTTCTCCTACAATGAGCAGTTCTTC
CSVGGFSYNEQFF
>-|TRBJ2-5|TRBV6-5|few
TGTGCCAGCAGTTACCGGACAGATCAAGAGACCCAGTACTTC
CASSYRTDQETQYF
>-|TRBJ1-2|TRBV24-1|many
TGTGCCACCAGTGATACCCGTTCTCCGGGCTACACCTTC
CATSDTRSPGYTF
>-|TRBJ2-7|TRBV6-6|-
TGTGCCAGCAGTCCCGCCCGAGGCCACGAGCAGTACTTC
CASSPARGHEQYF
>TRBD2|TRBJ2-1|TRBV12-3/TRBV12-4|many
TGTGCCAGCAGACGCCCGGGACTAGCCTATGAGCAGTTCTTC
CASRRPGLAYEQFF
>-|TRBJ1-2|TRBV27|few
TGTGCCAGCAGTTTAGGAGGGGGAAGTGGCTACACCTTC
CASSLGGGSGYTF
>TRBD1|TRBJ2-7|TRBV12-3/TRBV12-4|-
TGTGCCAGCAGTCTGGACAGGGGGCGCGACGAGCAGTACTTC
CASSLDRGRDEQYF
>TRBD1|TRBJ2-7|TRBV28|many
TGTGCCAGCAGTCCACAGGGGCACGAGCAGTACTTC
CASSPQGHEQYF
>TRBD2|TRBJ2-1|TRBV9|few
TGTGCCAGCAGCCCTCCGGGACTAGGGACTGAGCAGTTCTTC
CASSPPGLGTEQFF
>-|TRBJ2-7|TRBV20-1|-
TGCAGTGCCAATAAAGGCCTCCACGAGCAGTACTTC
CSANKGLHEQYF
>-|TRBJ1-4|TRBV4-3|many
TGCGCCAGCAGCCAAGATCTACAGGTCGGCGAAAAACTGTTTTTT
CASSQDLQVGEKLFF
>-|TRBJ2-3|TRBV18|many
TGTGCCAGCTCACCCGACTTATTCACTAGCACAGATACGCAGTATTTT
CASSPDLFTSTDTQYF
>-|TRBJ2-5|TRBV11-1|few
TGTGCCAGCAGCCCCGAGGGGCCCAGCCCCGAGACCCAGTACTTC
CASSPEGPSPETQYF
>-|TRBJ2-7|TRBV30|few
TGTGCCTGTAATAGGCCAGGTTATGCCTACGAGCAGTACTTC
CACNRPGYAYEQYF
>-|TRBJ1-1|TRBV12-3/TRBV12-4|many
TGTGCCAGCAGTACGTACGTCCAAGCTTTCTTT
CASSTYVQAFF
>TRBD1|TRBJ1-1|TRBV12-3/TRBV12-4|-
TGTGCCAGCAGCTTCCAGGGGGGGATGAACACTGAAGCTTTCTTT
CASSFQGGMNTEAFF
>TRBD1|TRBJ1-2|TRBV5-8|few
TGTGCCAGCAGCGCCCGGGACAGATGGTATGGCTACACCTTC
CASSARDRWYGYTF
>TRBD1|TRBJ1-4|TRBV20-1|-
TGCAGTGCTACGGACAGGGGCCAATCGGGTGAAAAACTGTTTTTT
CSATDRGQSGEKLFF
>-|TRBJ1-6|TRBV28|-
TGTGCCAGCAGCTACTGGGGACCTAATTCACCCCTCCACTTT
CASSYWGPNSPLHF
>TRBD2|TRBJ2-7|TRBV9|many
TGTGCCAGCAGCGCCCTGACTAGCGGATCCTACGAGCAGTACTTC
CASSALTSGSYEQYF
>-|TRBJ2-3|TRBV29-1|few
TGCAGCGTTGCCACTATAGATACGCAGTATTTT
CSVATIDTQYF
>-|TRBJ2-1|TRBV12-3/TRBV12-4|many
TGCGCCAGCAGCCTCAGGGGGGATGAGCAGTTCTTC
CASSLRGDEQFF
>TRBD1|TRBJ1-4|TRBV12-3/TRBV12-4|-
TGTGCCAGCAGTTCCCTCACAGGGGCGATTAATGAAAAACTGTTTTTT
CASSSLTGAINEKLFF
>TRBD1|TRBJ2-1|TRBV9|-
TGTGCCAGCAGCGGAAGACAGGGATTGGGTTACAATGAGCAGTTCTTC
CASSGRQGLGYNEQFF
>-|TRBJ2-5|TRBV10-3|many
TGTGCCATCAGTGAGTTGGGGGCTTCGGGGACCCAGTACTTC
CAISELGASGTQYF
>-|TRBJ2-1|TRBV6-2/TRBV6-3|-
TGTGCCAGCAGCTCAGGGTGGTACAATGAGCAGTTCTTC
CASSSGWYNEQFF
>-|TRBJ1-2|TRBV5-1|many
TGCGCCAGCAGCTCCCAGGGTAACTATGGCTACACCTTC
CASSSQGNYGYTF
>-|TRBJ2-1|TRBV2|-
TGTGCCAGCAGAAAGCTTCGTGGCTGGGGGATCAATGAGCAGTTCTTC
CASRKLRGWGINEQFF
>-|TRBJ1-1|TRBV7-2|few
TGTGCCAGCAGACCGAGGGGGTTATCGGACACTGAAGCTTTCTTT
CASRPRGLSDTEAFF
>-|TRBJ2-7|TRBV6-1|-
TGTGCCAGCAGTACGGGGTGGGGCTCCTACGAGCAGTACTTC
CASSTGWGSYEQYF